The rows below give T cell receptor beta chains drawn from one sample of a study of blood T cell repertoires in COVID-19. Sequenced by immunoSEQ multiplex PCR; TCRdb stores in-frame clones only, minus some. The table includes roughly 250,000 clones, just under 90% detected once. Sequences were obtained from peripheral blood. Source of these receptors: a middle-aged woman with acute or convalescent COVID-19. Both conserved end residues are part of each CDR3. D genes are given only for firm matches. Some rows mark clone size as missing; the rest say once, few, many or name a class of expanded clone.

CDR3aa: CASSMPGSGNTIYF
CDR3nt: TGTGCCAGTAGCATGCCGGGCTCTGGAAACACCATATATTTT
v_gene: TRBV19
abundance: NA
j_gene: TRBJ1-3
d_gene: NA

CDR3aa: CAISESNFSVSSGGDTQYF
CDR3nt: TGTGCCATCAGTGAGTCGAATTTTAGTGTGTCTAGCGGGGGTGATACGCAGTATTTT
v_gene: TRBV10-3
abundance: few
j_gene: TRBJ2-3
d_gene: TRBD2

CDR3aa: CASSQEGREGYGYTF
CDR3nt: TGCGCCAGCAGCCAAGAAGGCAGGGAGGGCTATGGCTACACCTTC
v_gene: TRBV4-1
abundance: NA
j_gene: TRBJ1-2
d_gene: NA

CDR3aa: CASSEYWLAGKGYTF
CDR3nt: TGTGCCAGCAGTGAATATTGGTTGGCAGGGAAGGGCTACACCTTC
v_gene: TRBV25-1
abundance: NA
j_gene: TRBJ1-2
d_gene: NA

CDR3aa: CASSLTLDTGELFF
CDR3nt: TGTGCCAGCAGCTTAACTTTAGACACCGGGGAGCTGTTTTTT
v_gene: TRBV7-2
abundance: NA
j_gene: TRBJ2-2
d_gene: NA

CDR3aa: CASSPSGTQDTEAFF
CDR3nt: TGTGCCAGCAGCCCCTCCGGGACACAAGACACTGAAGCTTTCTTT
v_gene: TRBV4-2
abundance: NA
j_gene: TRBJ1-1
d_gene: NA

CDR3aa: CSVSAGGYRGYTF
CDR3nt: TGCAGCGTGAGCGCAGGGGGATATAGGGGCTACACCTTC
v_gene: TRBV29-1
abundance: NA
j_gene: TRBJ1-2
d_gene: TRBD1

CDR3aa: CASNIYQGANYGYTF
CDR3nt: TGTGCCAGCAACATTTATCAGGGGGCAAATTATGGCTACACCTTC
v_gene: TRBV2
abundance: NA
j_gene: TRBJ1-2
d_gene: TRBD1

CDR3aa: CAWSTPDRGNTEAFF
CDR3nt: TGTGCCTGGAGTACACCGGACAGGGGGAACACTGAAGCTTTCTTT
v_gene: TRBV30
abundance: NA
j_gene: TRBJ1-1
d_gene: TRBD1

CDR3aa: CASSLGTGTDTQYF
CDR3nt: TGTGCCAGCAGCTTAGGCACGGGCACAGATACGCAGTATTTT
v_gene: TRBV11-2
abundance: NA
j_gene: TRBJ2-3
d_gene: NA

CDR3aa: CASSLEARGRTGELFF
CDR3nt: TGCGCCAGCAGCTTGGAGGCCCGCGGGAGAACCGGGGAGCTGTTTTTT
v_gene: TRBV5-1
abundance: NA
j_gene: TRBJ2-2
d_gene: TRBD2

CDR3aa: CATSVRGEQPQHF
CDR3nt: TGTGCCACCAGTGTCAGGGGAGAACAGCCCCAGCATTTT
v_gene: TRBV24-1
abundance: NA
j_gene: TRBJ1-5
d_gene: NA

CDR3aa: CASSQDPGQKGNEQFF
CDR3nt: TGCGCCAGCAGCCAAGACCCAGGACAGAAGGGGAATGAGCAGTTCTTC
v_gene: TRBV4-1
abundance: NA
j_gene: TRBJ2-1
d_gene: NA

CDR3aa: CASSYLRDNEQFF
CDR3nt: TGTGCCAGCAGTTATTTACGGGACAATGAGCAGTTCTTC
v_gene: TRBV12-3/TRBV12-4
abundance: NA
j_gene: TRBJ2-1
d_gene: NA

CDR3aa: CASSQGPYYGYTF
CDR3nt: TGTGCCAGCAGCCAAGGGCCCTACTATGGCTACACCTTC
v_gene: TRBV14
abundance: once
j_gene: TRBJ1-2
d_gene: NA

CDR3aa: CASSSPSGGGAPYNEQFF
CDR3nt: TGTGCCAGCAGCTCACCTAGCGGGGGGGGAGCCCCCTACAATGAGCAGTTCTTC
v_gene: TRBV5-5
abundance: once
j_gene: TRBJ2-1
d_gene: TRBD2

CDR3aa: CASSPSGGQFIEAFF
CDR3nt: TGTGCCAGCAGCCCCTCAGGAGGGCAGTTTATTGAAGCTTTCTTT
v_gene: TRBV9
abundance: NA
j_gene: TRBJ1-1
d_gene: NA

CDR3aa: CASSFVPTAGEYNEQFF
CDR3nt: TGTGCCAGCAGTTTTGTTCCGACGGCAGGGGAATACAATGAGCAGTTCTTC
v_gene: TRBV27
abundance: NA
j_gene: TRBJ2-1
d_gene: NA

CDR3aa: CASSIHRGRSRSNQPQHF
CDR3nt: TGTGCCAGTAGTATCCACCGGGGTAGGAGCCGTAGCAATCAGCCCCAGCATTTT
v_gene: TRBV19
abundance: NA
j_gene: TRBJ1-5
d_gene: NA

CDR3aa: CSVEDHPGTENTEAFF
CDR3nt: TGCAGCGTTGAAGATCACCCCGGGACAGAGAACACTGAAGCTTTCTTT
v_gene: TRBV29-1
abundance: NA
j_gene: TRBJ1-1
d_gene: TRBD1

CDR3aa: CASSQGLGADEQFF
CDR3nt: TGCGCCAGCAGCCAAGGGCTGGGGGCCGATGAGCAGTTCTTC
v_gene: TRBV4-1
abundance: NA
j_gene: TRBJ2-1
d_gene: NA

CDR3aa: CACQGADTEAFF
CDR3nt: TGTGCCTGCCAGGGGGCGGACACTGAAGCTTTCTTT
v_gene: TRBV30
abundance: NA
j_gene: TRBJ1-1
d_gene: TRBD1

CDR3aa: CASSRTGYGYTF
CDR3nt: TGTGCCAGCTCCAGGACAGGCTATGGCTACACCTTC
v_gene: TRBV6-5
abundance: NA
j_gene: TRBJ1-2
d_gene: TRBD1

CDR3aa: CASRPRQGNEKLFF
CDR3nt: TGTGCCAGTAGGCCGAGACAGGGTAATGAAAAACTGTTTTTT
v_gene: TRBV19
abundance: NA
j_gene: TRBJ1-4
d_gene: TRBD1

CDR3aa: CASSHPTGDNSPLHF
CDR3nt: TGCGCCAGCAGCCACCCGACAGGGGATAATTCACCCCTCCACTTT
v_gene: TRBV4-1
abundance: NA
j_gene: TRBJ1-6
d_gene: TRBD1

CDR3aa: CASSLGVDTQYF
CDR3nt: TGTGCCAGCAGCCTGGGAGTAGATACGCAGTATTTT
v_gene: TRBV5-6
abundance: NA
j_gene: TRBJ2-3
d_gene: NA

CDR3aa: CASRSFSSQGRLPNYGYTF
CDR3nt: TGTGCCAGCAGAAGTTTCTCGTCACAGGGGCGCCTACCTAACTATGGCTACACCTTC
v_gene: TRBV11-2
abundance: NA
j_gene: TRBJ1-2
d_gene: TRBD1

CDR3aa: CASSLRGDYLDTGELFF
CDR3nt: TGTGCCAGCAGCTTGAGGGGGGACTACTTGGACACCGGGGAGCTGTTTTTT
v_gene: TRBV5-6
abundance: NA
j_gene: TRBJ2-2
d_gene: NA

CDR3aa: CASSQLQGNEQFF
CDR3nt: TGTGCCAGCAGCCAATTACAGGGCAATGAGCAGTTCTTC
v_gene: TRBV3-1/TRBV3-2
abundance: once
j_gene: TRBJ2-1
d_gene: NA

CDR3aa: CASSFQGLLSNQPQHF
CDR3nt: TGTGCCAGCAGCTTTCAGGGGTTGCTCAGCAATCAGCCCCAGCATTTT
v_gene: TRBV7-2
abundance: NA
j_gene: TRBJ1-5
d_gene: NA

CDR3aa: CASSLAQTYNSPLHF
CDR3nt: TGCGCCAGCAGCTTGGCACAGACCTATAATTCACCCCTCCACTTT
v_gene: TRBV5-1
abundance: NA
j_gene: TRBJ1-6
d_gene: NA

CDR3aa: CASSPSRVMGGYTF
CDR3nt: TGTGCCAGCAGTCCCAGCAGGGTAATGGGTGGCTACACCTTC
v_gene: TRBV28
abundance: many
j_gene: TRBJ1-2
d_gene: NA

CDR3aa: CASSEQGGNSPLHF
CDR3nt: TGTGCCAGCAGCGAACAGGGGGGTAATTCACCCCTCCACTTT
v_gene: TRBV2
abundance: NA
j_gene: TRBJ1-6
d_gene: TRBD1

CDR3aa: CATSRDNAGPSPLHF
CDR3nt: TGTGCCACCAGCAGAGATAATGCAGGGCCCTCACCCCTCCACTTT
v_gene: TRBV15
abundance: NA
j_gene: TRBJ1-6
d_gene: NA

CDR3aa: CASTRVGGMDNSPLHF
CDR3nt: TGTGCCAGCACAAGGGTTGGAGGGATGGATAATTCACCCCTCCACTTT
v_gene: TRBV6-6
abundance: NA
j_gene: TRBJ1-6
d_gene: NA

CDR3aa: CASSTAGVYNEQFF
CDR3nt: TGTGCCAGCAGCACGGCAGGGGTGTACAATGAGCAGTTCTTC
v_gene: TRBV11-3
abundance: once
j_gene: TRBJ2-1
d_gene: NA

CDR3aa: CASSEVRTTNEQFF
CDR3nt: TGTGCCAGCAGTGAGGTACGAACTACCAATGAGCAGTTCTTC
v_gene: TRBV2
abundance: NA
j_gene: TRBJ2-1
d_gene: NA

CDR3aa: CATSRWTAGNSPLHF
CDR3nt: TGTGCCACCAGCAGATGGACGGCGGGTAATTCACCCCTCCACTTT
v_gene: TRBV15
abundance: NA
j_gene: TRBJ1-6
d_gene: NA

CDR3aa: CASSLLSGDNEQFF
CDR3nt: TGTGCCAGCAGCTTACTGAGCGGCGACAATGAGCAGTTCTTC
v_gene: TRBV7-9
abundance: NA
j_gene: TRBJ2-1
d_gene: NA

CDR3aa: CASSHTGPTEAFF
CDR3nt: TGCGCCAGCAGCCATACAGGGCCCACTGAAGCTTTCTTT
v_gene: TRBV4-1
abundance: NA
j_gene: TRBJ1-1
d_gene: NA

CDR3aa: CASSQILGTRHNEQFF
CDR3nt: TGTGCCAGCAGCCAAATATTGGGGACTAGGCATAATGAGCAGTTCTTC
v_gene: TRBV28
abundance: NA
j_gene: TRBJ2-1
d_gene: TRBD2

CDR3aa: CASSGQGPADTQYF
CDR3nt: TGTGCCAGCAGCGGACAGGGTCCCGCAGATACGCAGTATTTT
v_gene: TRBV2
abundance: once
j_gene: TRBJ2-3
d_gene: TRBD1